This T cell receptor beta chain was captured by sequencing in a study of blood T cell repertoires in COVID-19. CDR3 length: 11 residues. Germline CDR1 reads ENHRY; CDR2 reads SYGVKD. V dropped 10 bases and J dropped 3 bases, with 6 bases sitting between them. The protocol was immunoSEQ multiplex PCR, while the TCRdb copy is restricted to in-frame clones and leaves out a portion. The repertoire holds 150,000 to 200,000 clones, with around 89% as singletons. Sequencing was performed on peripheral blood. J is TRBJ2-2 and V is TRBV10-3, with D possibly matching TRBD1 (5 bases). This receptor was identified in a man younger than 35 who had recovered from COVID-19. CDR3: CATTDTGELFF. The CDR3 DNA follows: TGTGCCACGACAGACACCGGGGAGCTGTTTTTT.